Each of the 15 T cell receptor beta chains below was sequenced from the same sample in a study of human T cells and chemical hapten exposure. TCRdb fed the RACE reads into MiXCR, producing one record per CDR3 protein. This table holds 90,000 or so distinct CDR3 sequences, roughly a tenth found once. Time point reported: patch test 1, 2 weeks after DPC sensitization. Treatment: therapeutic diphenylcyclopropenone sensitization with weekly scalp DPC. Sequencing used whole blood, obtained in connection with sensitization to the hapten diphenylcyclopropenone (DPC). The receptors derive from a man between 35 and 55 years old with alopecia areata. Some clones in this sample may be carry-over from other donors' samples.

The rearrangement joins TRBV9 to TRBJ2-5; 7 bases line up with TRBD2. This CDR3 is 16 amino acids long. V shed 3 bases, J shed 5 bases, and the junction held 13 bases outside the gene matches. The V gene's germline CDR1 is SGDLS and CDR2 YYNGEE. The CDR3: CASSGGAAGAEETQYF. The CDR3 DNA sequence: TGTGCCAGCAGCGGAGGTGCCGCGGGAGCTGAGGAGACCCAGTACTTC. Looking up the rest from reference TRBV9 and TRBJ2-5 gives the full variable domain: DSGVTQTPKHLITATGQRVTLRCSPRSGDLSVYWYQQSLDQGLQFLIQYYNGEERAKGNILERFSAQQFPDLHSELNLSSLELGDSALYFCASSGGAAGAEETQYFGPGTRLLVL.

The CDR3 DNA is TGTGCCAGCAGTCTTTTTGGAGATATTCAGCCCCAGCATTTT. Its protein is CASSLFGDIQPQHF. The chain has TRBV2 and TRBJ1-5; D not certain. The CDR3 loop spans 14 amino acids. Trimming removed 5 bases from V and 6 bases from J, with 14 bases in between. Germline CDR1 SNHLY, CDR2 FYNNEI.

The J gene is TRBJ2-1, the V gene TRBV20-1, with TRBD2 matching 14 bases. Germline trimming cut 6 bases from V and 7 bases from J; bases unmatched to any gene: 11. The CDR3 is made up of 16 amino acids. The germline V gene has CDR1 DFQATT and CDR2 SNEGSKA (reference sequence). CDR3 in DNA: TGCAGTGCACTCCCGGGACTAGCGGGAGTGCTGAATGAGCAGTTCTTC. Its translation is CSALPGLAGVLNEQFF.

This clonotype was observed at least ten times. The rearrangement joins TRBV6-5 to TRBJ2-5, with TRBD1 as a possible D gene (5 bases). The CDR3 is 14 amino acids. CDR1 MNHEY and CDR2 SVGAGI come from the germline V gene. Between the trimmed V and J ends, which lost 6 bases and 4 bases, there was a span of 15 bases. CDR3 region: CASSRQLPGETQYF. The CDR3 DNA follows: TGTGCCAGCAGCAGACAGTTACCGGGAGAGACCCAGTACTTC.

In this sample, this clonotype turned up a few times. V and J are TRBV5-1 and TRBJ1-3; no firm D call. In germline, CDR1 is SGHRS, CDR2 YFSETQ. The V end was cut by 1 base, the J end by 5 bases, with 1 base between. This CDR3 region has 11 residues. The CDR3 nucleotides are TGCGCCAGCAGCTTGAGAAACACCATATATTTT. Translating it yields CASSLRNTIYF.

This clonotype has more than one count but fewer than ten. The chain is built from TRBV12-3 or TRBV12-4 and TRBJ1-4, with D unresolved. The CDR3 is made up of 14 amino acids. Deletions cut 2 bases from V and 8 bases from J, with 12 bases between. CDR3: CASSLPPPREKLFF. The CDR3, as DNA: TGTGCCAGCAGTTTACCTCCGCCTCGGGAAAAACTGTTTTTT.

The V gene is TRBV6-5, the J gene TRBJ2-3; 9 nucleotides align to TRBD2. In germline, CDR1 is MNHEY, CDR2 SVGAGI. The CDR3 runs to 17 residues. Unmatched junction bases numbered 8, after V lost 4 bases and J lost 0 bases. CDR3 loop: CASSLTSGYTSTDTQYF. The CDR3 DNA reads TGTGCCAGCAGTTTGACTAGCGGTTATACTAGCACAGATACGCAGTATTTT.

V and J are TRBV5-1 and TRBJ2-3; the D is unclear. Germline V gene lookup returns CDR1 SGHRS and CDR2 YFSETQ. V was shortened by 0 bases and J by 6 bases, with 11 bases between the two germline ends. The CDR3 is made up of 14 amino acids. Here the CDR3 reads CASSLGPAADTQYF. The CDR3 bases are TGCGCCAGCAGCTTGGGGCCCGCCGCGGATACGCAGTATTTT.

A few counts support this clonotype. The V call is TRBV13, the J call TRBJ2-1; the match to TRBD2 covers 8 bases. The J segment lost 0 bases and the V segment lost 6 bases, leaving 4 bases of the junction unmatched. In germline, CDR1 is PRHDT, CDR2 FYEKMQ (reference sequence). The CDR3 has 15 amino acids. The CDR3 loop is CASSSREGSYNEQFF. The CDR3 nucleotides are TGTGCCAGCAGTTCCCGGGAGGGCTCCTACAATGAGCAGTTCTTC.

This clonotype was seen only a few times. The chain employs TRBV7-9 and TRBJ1-6; D is ambiguous. Germline CDR1 is SEHNR and CDR2 is FQNEAQ (reference sequence). Trimming pared 1 base from V and 7 bases from J, leaving 17 bases between. This CDR3 is 17 amino acids long. Here the CDR3 reads CASSLVLRWGENSPLHF. CDR3 nucleotide sequence: TGTGCCAGCAGCTTAGTTCTCCGGTGGGGAGAAAATTCACCCCTCCACTTT.

This clonotype was detected ten times or more. This chain uses TRBV25-1 with TRBJ2-1; D is ambiguous. The CDR3 contains 12 residues. With 4 bases removed from V and 10 bases from J, the gap between germline ends came to 11 bases. CDR1 is MGHDK, CDR2 SYGVNS, per germline. DNA for the CDR3: TGTGCCAGCAGTGCCCCCGTCGGGGAGCAGTTCTTC. Translation gives CASSAPVGEQFF.

The CDR3 sequence: CATRGAGVPGANVLTF. CDR3 coding DNA: TGTGCCACCAGAGGGGCGGGAGTCCCTGGGGCCAACGTCCTGACTTTC. The J gene is TRBJ2-6, the V gene TRBV15; 7 bases are shared with TRBD2. V trimming: 6 bases; J trimming: 2 bases; junction bases outside the gene matches: 7. The CDR3 is 16 residues long. Germline V CDR1 and CDR2: LNHNV, YYDKDF (reference sequence).

This clonotype has at least ten counts. The chain carries TRBV7-2 and TRBJ2-6; D uncertain. V lost 6 bases and J lost 0, with 9 bases in between. Germline V gene sequence: CDR1 SGHTA, CDR2 FQGNSA. CDR3 length equals 15 residues. The chain's CDR3 is CASSAVLSGANVLTF. CDR3 in DNA: TGTGCCAGCAGTGCCGTCCTCTCTGGGGCCAACGTCCTGACTTTC.

The chain couples TRBV20-1 to TRBJ2-3; D call uncertain. CDR1 and CDR2 from the germline V gene are DFQATT and SNEGSKA (reference sequence). Trimming shortened V by 8 bases and J by 2 bases, and 8 bases separated the two germline ends. This CDR3 spans 11 amino acids. CDR3 in amino acids: CSSIVTDTQYF. Written as DNA, the CDR3 is TGCAGTAGTATTGTCACAGATACGCAGTATTTT.

Note on this clonotype: Its ends do not fully match the called genes, so a read error is possible. This sequence joins TRBV6-1 and TRBJ2-5; the match to TRBD1 covers 8 bases. There are 14 residues in the CDR3. Germline V CDR1 and CDR2: MNHNS, SASEGT. The CDR3 sequence: CASSVGTGQETRYF. CDR3 bases: TGTGCCAGCAGTGTGGGGACAGGTCAAGAGACCCGGTACTTC.